This is a list of T cell receptor beta chains from one sample in a study of CXCR3 chemokines and chemotherapy response in bladder cancer. TCRdb re-analysed the PCR reads in MiXCR, keeping a single row per CDR3 protein. The sample consists of about 13,000 distinct CDR3 sequences, 9.5% to 15% of them appearing once. This sample was gathered from a patient whose treatment included neoadjuvant chemotherapy. These TCRs come from a human donor with bladder cancer that did not respond to neoadjuvant chemotherapy. Both conserved end residues are part of each CDR3. The order of the fields is J gene, clone size, D gene, V gene, CDR3 DNA, CDR3 protein. D genes are given only for firm matches. Rows give clone size only sometimes, using once, few, many, or a class for an expanded clone.

>TRBJ2-3|.|.|TRBV9
TGTGCCAGCAGCGTCCGGCCTGGGACAGATACGCAGTATTTT
CASSVRPGTDTQYF
>TRBJ1-1|many|.|TRBV10-3
TGTGCCATCAGTGAGTCCGACGGCACTGAAGCTTTCTTT
CAISESDGTEAFF
>TRBJ2-1|few|TRBD2|TRBV19
TGTGCCAGTAGTATGACTAGCGGGAGTTTAGATGAGCAGTTCTTC
CASSMTSGSLDEQFF
>TRBJ2-7|medium-sized|.|TRBV19
TGTGCCAGTAGTCCAGACGGATACTACGAGCAGTACTTC
CASSPDGYYEQYF
>TRBJ2-4|.|TRBD1|TRBV6-1
TGTGCCAGCAGTGGACAGGGGAACATTCAGTACTTC
CASSGQGNIQYF
>TRBJ2-7|few|.|TRBV11-2
TGTGCCAGCAGCCCTAGGAGAGGGAACGAGCAGTACTTC
CASSPRRGNEQYF
>TRBJ1-2|medium-sized|.|TRBV6-6
TGTGCCAGCACCCAGAAAGGGGACGCCTATGGCTACACCTTC
CASTQKGDAYGYTF
>TRBJ2-7|many|.|TRBV18
TGTGCCAGCTCGAGCGGGACAGGCGACTACGAGCAGTACTTC
CASSSGTGDYEQYF
>TRBJ2-1|few|.|TRBV7-9
TGTGCCAGCAGCCCTCGGGCAGGCCAGCAACGCAATGAGCAGTTCTTC
CASSPRAGQQRNEQFF
>TRBJ2-3|medium-sized|.|TRBV6-1
TGTGCCAGCAGTGCGAGGGGTGGGGGCACAGATACGCAGTATTTT
CASSARGGGTDTQYF
>TRBJ2-7|many|.|TRBV5-6
TGTGCCAGCAGCAGGGGCACGGACGAGCAGTACTTC
CASSRGTDEQYF
>TRBJ1-1|many|.|TRBV18
TGTGCCAGCTCGACAGAGAACACTGAAGCTTTCTTT
CASSTENTEAFF
>TRBJ2-2|medium-sized|.|TRBV6-1
TGTGCCAGCAGTGGCCAAGCGGGCTCCACCGGGGAGCTGTTTTTT
CASSGQAGSTGELFF
>TRBJ2-7|many|TRBD2|TRBV6-2/TRBV6-3
TGTGCCAGCAGACTAGCGACCCTTTACGAGCAGTACTTC
CASRLATLYEQYF
>TRBJ1-6|medium-sized|TRBD1|TRBV6-1
TGTGCCAGCCTCGGGACAGGGAGTTCACCCCTCCACTTT
CASLGTGSSPLHF
>TRBJ2-3|many|TRBD2|TRBV7-9
TGTGCCAGCAGCTTAGGATCTTTAGCGGGAGCGCAGTATTTT
CASSLGSLAGAQYF
>TRBJ1-4|many|TRBD1|TRBV28
TGTGCCAGCATTCAGGGGGATAATGAAAAACTGTTTTTT
CASIQGDNEKLFF
>TRBJ2-7|.|TRBD1|TRBV29-1
TGCAGCGTTGCTTCAGGGACAGGGATCTACGAGCAGTACTTC
CSVASGTGIYEQYF
>TRBJ2-1|medium-sized|TRBD1|TRBV24-1
TGTGCCACCAGTGATCCGGGACAGGGGATCAATGAGCAGTTCTTC
CATSDPGQGINEQFF
>TRBJ1-2|few|TRBD1|TRBV28
TGTGCCAGCAGTTCAGGGGGCGCAGGCTATGGCTACACCTTC
CASSSGGAGYGYTF
>TRBJ2-3|many|.|TRBV5-4
TGTGCCAGCAGCTTGGTAGCAGCCGCTGATACGCAGTATTTT
CASSLVAAADTQYF
>TRBJ2-3|many|TRBD1|TRBV29-1
TGCAGCGTTAAGCGACAGGGAAATTCAGATACGCAGTATTTT
CSVKRQGNSDTQYF
>TRBJ2-2|many|.|TRBV5-4
TGTGCCAGCAGCCCCAATCGGGGGCTCAAAGCGACCGGGGAGCTGTTTTTT
CASSPNRGLKATGELFF
>TRBJ1-1|.|.|TRBV28
TGTGCCAGCAGTTACCCCGGCGTGAACACTGAAGCTTTCTTT
CASSYPGVNTEAFF
>TRBJ2-3|many|TRBD1|TRBV24-1
TGTGCCACCAGTGGGGGGACAGGACTATCTAGCACAGATACGCAGTATTTT
CATSGGTGLSSTDTQYF
>TRBJ1-6|medium-sized|TRBD1|TRBV6-6
TGTGCCAGCAGTCTCGGGCTGACAGGGGCTGGCTCACCCCTCCACTTT
CASSLGLTGAGSPLHF
>TRBJ1-1|.|.|TRBV20-1
TGCAGTGCCAGACAGGCAACGAACACTGAAGCTTTCTTT
CSARQATNTEAFF
>TRBJ2-3|many|TRBD2|TRBV19
TGTGCCAGTAGTAGGGGCGGGACTAGCGGGAGTATGTCAGATACGCAGTATTTT
CASSRGGTSGSMSDTQYF
>TRBJ2-1|many|.|TRBV24-1
TGTGCCACCAGTCAGGTCGGAGGAAACAATGAGCAGTTCTTC
CATSQVGGNNEQFF
>TRBJ1-1|medium-sized|TRBD1|TRBV29-1
TGCAGCGTTCCCACCGGGACAGGGGGCGGTGAAGCTTTCTTT
CSVPTGTGGGEAFF
>TRBJ1-2|many|.|TRBV24-1
TGTGCCACCTCACAGGGAAGGGGCTACACCTTC
CATSQGRGYTF
>TRBJ2-3|many|.|TRBV19
TGTGCCAGTAGTATTAGGGGAGGAGATACGCAGTATTTT
CASSIRGGDTQYF
>TRBJ2-4|large|.|TRBV27
TGTGCCAGCAGTTTAAGGGCGGACCTAGCCAAAAACATTCAGTACTTC
CASSLRADLAKNIQYF
>TRBJ1-4|many|.|TRBV18
TGTGCCAGCTCACCAACATCGGTTGAAAAACTGTTTTTT
CASSPTSVEKLFF
>TRBJ1-1|many|.|TRBV6-6
TGTGCCAGCTCAGGGCATATGAACACTGAAGCTTTCTTT
CASSGHMNTEAFF
>TRBJ1-3|many|.|TRBV6-5
TGTGCCAGCAGTGACGGAGGCTTCACCATATATTTT
CASSDGGFTIYF
>TRBJ2-2|few|.|TRBV30
TGTGCCTGGAGTGTACGGGGTCTAACTTACACCGGGGAGCTGTTTTTT
CAWSVRGLTYTGELFF
>TRBJ1-2|medium-sized|TRBD1|TRBV7-2
TGTGCCAGCAGCTCCCGGGACAGGGGGCTGGGCTATGGCTACACCTTC
CASSSRDRGLGYGYTF
>TRBJ1-5|many|.|TRBV6-1
TGTGCCAGCAGTGATCTGACAGGCAATCAGCCCCAGCATTTT
CASSDLTGNQPQHF
>TRBJ2-3|.|TRBD1|TRBV6-1
TGTGTTAGCCTTAACCGACCGGGACAGGGAGTAGATACGCAGTATTTT
CVSLNRPGQGVDTQYF
>TRBJ1-5|few|TRBD1|TRBV5-6
TGTGCCAGCAGCCGGGCACAGGGGGATCAGCCCCAGCATTTT
CASSRAQGDQPQHF
>TRBJ1-1|medium-sized|.|TRBV27
TGTGCCAGCAGAAAGGAGGGACTGCCATCGCAAGCTTTCTTT
CASRKEGLPSQAFF
>TRBJ2-7|.|TRBD1|TRBV6-2/TRBV6-3
TGTGCCAGCAGTACTCACGACAGGGGGCGTTACGAGCAGTACTTC
CASSTHDRGRYEQYF
>TRBJ2-2|many|TRBD2|TRBV7-2
TGTGCCAGCAGCCCGGGGCCTAGCGGGGCGAACACCGGGGAGCTGTTTTTT
CASSPGPSGANTGELFF
>TRBJ1-5|many|.|TRBV19
TGTGCCAGTAGTATATCCCGGAAGAGAGGGTTTTATAGCAATCAGCCCCAGCATTTT
CASSISRKRGFYSNQPQHF
>TRBJ1-1|many|.|TRBV7-2
TGTGCCAGCAGCCTCACTAGGGTCACTGAAGCTTTCTTT
CASSLTRVTEAFF
>TRBJ2-4|many|TRBD2|TRBV18
TGTGCCAGCTCCCCCCGGTCCACTCCCGGCGGGGGGAACATTCAGTACTTC
CASSPRSTPGGGNIQYF
>TRBJ1-2|few|.|TRBV28
TGTGCCAGCAGTTTAAGGAGCTATGGCTACACCTTC
CASSLRSYGYTF
>TRBJ2-3|few|TRBD1|TRBV9
TGTGCCAGCAGCGCCCGGGACAGGAGTTCAGATACGCAGTATTTT
CASSARDRSSDTQYF
>TRBJ2-3|.|.|TRBV25-1
TGTGCCAGCAGCAATTGGGCTGGAGATACGCAGTATTTT
CASSNWAGDTQYF
>TRBJ1-5|many|.|TRBV6-1
TGTGCCAGTATAGGACAGAGCTATCAGCCCCAGCATTTT
CASIGQSYQPQHF
>TRBJ1-2|medium-sized|.|TRBV6-6
TGTGCCAGCAGTCAAAAAGGGGGACGGCTTAACTATGGCTACACCTTC
CASSQKGGRLNYGYTF
>TRBJ2-5|many|TRBD2|TRBV19
TGTGCCAGTAAGGGGACTAGCGGATTCCAAGAGACCCAGTACTTC
CASKGTSGFQETQYF
>TRBJ1-1|many|.|TRBV11-2
TGTGCCAGCAGCTTATCCACGAACACTGAAGCTTTCTTT
CASSLSTNTEAFF
>TRBJ1-4|.|.|TRBV6-5
TGTGCCAGCGGCAGTAATAATGAAAAACTGTTTTTT
CASGSNNEKLFF